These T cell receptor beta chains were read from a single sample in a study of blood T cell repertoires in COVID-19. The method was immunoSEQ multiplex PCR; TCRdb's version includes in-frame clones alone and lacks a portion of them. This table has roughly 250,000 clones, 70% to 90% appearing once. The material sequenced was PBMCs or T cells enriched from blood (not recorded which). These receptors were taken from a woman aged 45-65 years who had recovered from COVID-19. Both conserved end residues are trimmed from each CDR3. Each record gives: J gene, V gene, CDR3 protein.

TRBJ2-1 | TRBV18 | ASSPDTGLAGARSSYNEQF
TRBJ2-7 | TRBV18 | ASSPDRGSYEQY
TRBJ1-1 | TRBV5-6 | ASSLGQADTEAF
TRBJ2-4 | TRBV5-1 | ASSQGGLAENIQY
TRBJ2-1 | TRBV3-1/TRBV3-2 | ASSRLAAYNEQF
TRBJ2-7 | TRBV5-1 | ASRMDGTVSAEQY
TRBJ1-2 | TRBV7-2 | ASSTWTGADGYT
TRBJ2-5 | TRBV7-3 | ASSPGDRRDQETQY
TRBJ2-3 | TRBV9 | ASSVSGREITDTQY
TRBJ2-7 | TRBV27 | ASSPPPRGRAYEQY
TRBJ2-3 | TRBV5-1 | ASSLGGRSTDTQY
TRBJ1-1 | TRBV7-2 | ASSLDLRGANTEAF
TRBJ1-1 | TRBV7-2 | ASSLAARVNTEAF
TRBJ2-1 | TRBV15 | ATSRDQASGRGHEQF
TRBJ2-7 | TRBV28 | ASSFTSGTDEQY
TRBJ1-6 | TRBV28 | ASSLYGTDNNSPLH
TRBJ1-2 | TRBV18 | ASSTQQEANYGYT
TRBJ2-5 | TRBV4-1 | ASSQGQSTQY
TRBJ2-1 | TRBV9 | ASSVLAGGYNEQF
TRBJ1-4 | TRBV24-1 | ATSSPIRGTFEKLF
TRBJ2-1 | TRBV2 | ASISREGAYNEQF
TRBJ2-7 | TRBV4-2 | ASSQETSFDEQY
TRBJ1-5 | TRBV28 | ASSPGGGNQPQH
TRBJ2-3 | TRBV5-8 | ASSLALSGGQVDTQY
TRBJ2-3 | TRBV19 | ASTTSGATDTQY
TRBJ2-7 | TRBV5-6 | ASSQDRGYYEQY
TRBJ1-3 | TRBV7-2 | ASSFRVGGGNTIY
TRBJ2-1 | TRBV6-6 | ASSERLAGYNEQF
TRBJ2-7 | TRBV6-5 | ASTYRGGHEQY
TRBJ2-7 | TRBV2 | ASSEPGTGGYEQY
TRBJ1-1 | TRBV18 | ASSPLRGGNTEAF
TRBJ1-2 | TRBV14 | ASSQDSGHPLTANYGYT
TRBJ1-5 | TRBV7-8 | ASSLREGSNQPQH
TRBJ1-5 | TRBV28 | ASSSPGQGRQPQH
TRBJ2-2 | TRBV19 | ASSPGLAGLTGELF
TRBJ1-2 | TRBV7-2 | ASSSSRTGLWYGYT
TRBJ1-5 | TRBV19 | ASSIGGQRSNQPQH
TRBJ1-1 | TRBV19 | ASRQGAGYRNTEAF
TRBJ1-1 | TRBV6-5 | ASSYSYTRGNTEAF
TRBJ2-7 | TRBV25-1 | ASLGRDYYEQY
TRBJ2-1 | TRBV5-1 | ASGQRTSKEQF
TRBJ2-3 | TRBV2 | ASSEAPQGNDTQY
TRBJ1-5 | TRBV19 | ASSSSRGGFGQPQH